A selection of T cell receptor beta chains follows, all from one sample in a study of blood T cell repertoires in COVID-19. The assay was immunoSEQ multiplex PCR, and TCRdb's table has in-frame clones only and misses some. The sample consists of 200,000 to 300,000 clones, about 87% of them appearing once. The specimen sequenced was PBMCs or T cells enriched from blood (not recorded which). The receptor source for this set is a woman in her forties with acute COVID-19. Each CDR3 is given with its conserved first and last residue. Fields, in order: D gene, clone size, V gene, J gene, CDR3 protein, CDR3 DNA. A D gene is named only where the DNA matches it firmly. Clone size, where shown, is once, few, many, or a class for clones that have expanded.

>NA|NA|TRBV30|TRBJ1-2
CAWSVLAFRGGYTF
TGTGCCTGGAGTGTACTGGCCTTCAGGGGTGGCTACACCTTC
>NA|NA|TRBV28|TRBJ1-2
CASSFLNYGYTF
TGTGCCAGCAGTTTCCTGAACTATGGCTACACCTTC
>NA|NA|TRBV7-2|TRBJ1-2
CASSSRLPRGGYTF
TGTGCCAGCAGCTCGCGACTTCCCCGGGGGGGCTACACCTTC
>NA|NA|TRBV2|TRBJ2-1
CASTVQRVGSEQFF
TGTGCCAGCACTGTGCAGAGGGTAGGGAGTGAGCAGTTCTTC
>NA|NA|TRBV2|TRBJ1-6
CASSEWGPYNSPLHF
TGTGCCAGCAGTGAGTGGGGGCCGTATAATTCACCCCTCCACTTT
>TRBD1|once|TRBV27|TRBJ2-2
CASSLRQGGTGELFF
TGTGCCAGCAGCCTCCGACAGGGGGGGACCGGGGAGCTGTTTTTT
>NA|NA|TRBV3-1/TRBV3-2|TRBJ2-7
CASSQLRREQYF
TGTGCCAGCAGCCAACTGCGTCGCGAGCAGTACTTC
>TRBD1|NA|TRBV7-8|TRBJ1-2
CASSLRTGDAGYTF
TGTGCCAGCAGCCTGCGGACAGGAGACGCTGGCTACACCTTC
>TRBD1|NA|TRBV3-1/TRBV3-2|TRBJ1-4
CASSQGQPPRKLFF
TGTGCCAGCAGCCAGGGACAGCCCCCTCGAAAACTGTTTTTT
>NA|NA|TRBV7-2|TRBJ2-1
CASSLGRARKGSYNEQFF
TGTGCCAGCAGCTTGGGCAGGGCGAGAAAAGGGTCCTACAATGAGCAGTTCTTC
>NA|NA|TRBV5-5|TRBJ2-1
CASSLWGRTYNEQFF
TGTGCCAGCAGCTTATGGGGGAGGACTTACAATGAGCAGTTCTTC
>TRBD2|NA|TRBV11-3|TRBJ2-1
CASSLGVRSLAGGNEQFF
TGTGCCAGCAGCTTAGGAGTGCGTTCCCTAGCGGGGGGGAATGAGCAGTTCTTC
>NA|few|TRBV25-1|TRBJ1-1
CASSEAGLRNTEAFF
TGTGCCAGCAGTGAAGCAGGGCTTAGGAACACTGAAGCTTTCTTT
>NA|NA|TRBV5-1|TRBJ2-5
CASSLKDRETQYF
TGCGCCAGCAGCTTAAAAGACAGGGAGACCCAGTACTTC
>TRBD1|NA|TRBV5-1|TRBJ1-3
CASSLAGQGNTIYF
TGCGCCAGCAGCTTGGCGGGACAGGGAAACACCATATATTTT
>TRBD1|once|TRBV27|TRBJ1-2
CASKLSGGPNYGYTF
TGTGCCAGCAAACTATCAGGGGGCCCTAACTATGGCTACACCTTC
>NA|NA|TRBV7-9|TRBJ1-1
CASSLVAIEAFF
TGTGCCAGCAGCTTAGTAGCTATTGAAGCTTTCTTT
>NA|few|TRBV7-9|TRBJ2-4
CASSKPTGNKNIQYF
TGTGCCAGCAGCAAACCGACAGGAAACAAAAACATTCAGTACTTC
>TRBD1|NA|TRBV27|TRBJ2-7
CASSFRQGITTYEQYF
TGTGCCAGCAGTTTCAGACAGGGAATTACGACCTACGAGCAGTACTTC
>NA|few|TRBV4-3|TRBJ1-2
CASSQASGSNYGYTF
TGCGCCAGCAGCCAAGCTTCAGGGTCTAACTATGGCTACACCTTC
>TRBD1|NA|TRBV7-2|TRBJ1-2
CASSGRGQLDGYTF
TGTGCCAGCAGCGGTCGGGGACAGCTCGATGGCTACACCTTC
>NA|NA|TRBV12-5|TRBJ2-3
CASGFGRGEDTQYF
TGTGCTAGTGGTTTCGGCAGGGGTGAAGATACGCAGTATTTT
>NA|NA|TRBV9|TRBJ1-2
CASSPAGNYGYTF
TGTGCCAGCAGCCCCGCCGGGAACTATGGCTACACCTTC
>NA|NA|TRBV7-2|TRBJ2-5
CASSPTAGYQETQYF
TGTGCCAGCAGCCCCACAGCGGGTTACCAAGAGACCCAGTACTTC
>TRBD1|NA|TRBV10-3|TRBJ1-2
CAISEGQGFDYGYTF
TGTGCCATCAGTGAGGGACAGGGTTTTGACTATGGCTACACCTTC
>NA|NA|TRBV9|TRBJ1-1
CASSAQGAVNTEAFF
TGTGCCAGCAGCGCGCAGGGCGCCGTTAACACTGAAGCTTTCTTT
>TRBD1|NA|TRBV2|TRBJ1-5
CASSGTGDNQPQHF
TGTGCCAGTTCTGGGACAGGGGACAATCAGCCCCAGCATTTT
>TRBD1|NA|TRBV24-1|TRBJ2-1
CATSDPTGTGYNEQFF
TGTGCCACCAGTGACCCAACCGGGACAGGGTACAATGAGCAGTTCTTC
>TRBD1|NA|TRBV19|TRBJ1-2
CASMIGQGLYGYTF
TGTGCCAGTATGATCGGACAGGGGCTCTATGGCTACACCTTC
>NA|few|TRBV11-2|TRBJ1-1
CASSFTLGTGMNTEAFF
TGTGCCAGCAGCTTTACTTTGGGTACAGGGATGAACACTGAAGCTTTCTTT
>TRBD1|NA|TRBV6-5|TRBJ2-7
CASSPRDRGHDEQYF
TGTGCCAGCAGTCCCCGCGACAGGGGACACGACGAGCAGTACTTC
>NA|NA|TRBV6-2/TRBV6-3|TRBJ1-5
CASSSIQGYSNQPQHF
TGTGCCAGCAGTTCTATTCAGGGCTATAGCAATCAGCCCCAGCATTTT
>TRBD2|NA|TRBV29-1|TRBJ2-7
CSVAGGLDGVVYEQYF
TGCAGCGTTGCGGGGGGGCTAGATGGGGTAGTGTACGAGCAGTACTTC
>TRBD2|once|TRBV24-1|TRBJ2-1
CATSRPLAGGRNEQFF
TGTGCCACCAGCCGTCCTCTAGCGGGAGGTAGGAATGAGCAGTTCTTC
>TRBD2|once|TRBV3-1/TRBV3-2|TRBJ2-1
CASSQGPGAGAYNEQFF
TGTGCCAGCAGCCAAGGCCCTGGGGCGGGAGCCTACAATGAGCAGTTCTTC
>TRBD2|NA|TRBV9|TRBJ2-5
CASSAARGQRENWGETQYF
TGTGCCAGCAGCGCAGCCCGTGGGCAGCGGGAGAATTGGGGAGAGACCCAGTACTTC
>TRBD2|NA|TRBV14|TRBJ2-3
CASSRGGRGTDTQYF
TGTGCCAGCAGCCGGGGGGGTCGAGGGACAGATACGCAGTATTTT
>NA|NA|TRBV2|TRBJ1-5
CASRSPGVLSNQPQHF
TGTGCCAGCAGGAGTCCGGGAGTGCTTAGCAATCAGCCCCAGCATTTT
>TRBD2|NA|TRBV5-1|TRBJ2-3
CASSSRRVAGTTDTQYF
TGCGCCAGCAGCTCTCGCCGGGTAGCGGGAACCACAGATACGCAGTATTTT
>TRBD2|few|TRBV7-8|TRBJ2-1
CASSLSGGARNEQFF
TGTGCCAGCAGCTTAAGCGGGGGGGCGCGCAATGAGCAGTTCTTC
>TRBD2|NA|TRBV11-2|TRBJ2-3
CASILPGLAGIVF
TGTGCCAGCATCCTCCCCGGACTAGCGGGTATCGTTTTT
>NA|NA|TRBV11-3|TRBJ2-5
CASSLDRGSKETQYF
TGTGCCAGCAGCTTAGACAGGGGCAGCAAAGAGACCCAGTACTTC